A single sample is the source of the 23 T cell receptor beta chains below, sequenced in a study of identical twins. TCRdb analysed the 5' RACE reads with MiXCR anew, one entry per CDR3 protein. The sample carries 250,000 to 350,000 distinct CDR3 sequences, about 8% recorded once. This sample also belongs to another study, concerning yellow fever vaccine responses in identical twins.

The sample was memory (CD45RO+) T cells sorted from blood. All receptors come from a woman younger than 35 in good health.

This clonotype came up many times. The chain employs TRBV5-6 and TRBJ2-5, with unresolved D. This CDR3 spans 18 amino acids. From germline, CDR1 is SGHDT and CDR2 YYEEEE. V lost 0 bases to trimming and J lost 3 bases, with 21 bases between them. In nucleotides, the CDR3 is TGTGCCAGCAGCTTGGGTAATTCTTTATGGCAGCCCAAAGAGACCCAGTACTTC. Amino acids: CASSLGNSLWQPKETQYF.

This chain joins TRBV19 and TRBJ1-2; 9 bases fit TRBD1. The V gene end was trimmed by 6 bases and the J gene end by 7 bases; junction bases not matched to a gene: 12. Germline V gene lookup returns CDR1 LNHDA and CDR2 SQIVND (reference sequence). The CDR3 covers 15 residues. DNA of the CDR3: TGTGCCAGTAGCCTGACAGGGGGTAAGAGTGCTGGCTACACCTTC. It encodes CASSLTGGKSAGYTF. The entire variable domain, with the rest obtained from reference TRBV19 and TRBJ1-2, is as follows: DGGITQSPKYLFRKEGQNVTLSCEQNLNHDAMYWYRQDPGQGLRLIYYSQIVNDFQKGDIAEGYSVSREKKESFPLTVTSAQKNPTAFYLCASSLTGGKSAGYTFGSGTRLTVV.

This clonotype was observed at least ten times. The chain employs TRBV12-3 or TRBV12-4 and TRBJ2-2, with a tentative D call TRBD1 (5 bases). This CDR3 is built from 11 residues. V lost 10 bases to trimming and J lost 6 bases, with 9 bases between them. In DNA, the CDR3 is TGTGCCATTAGGGGTCCCGGGGAGCTGTTTTTT. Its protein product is CAIRGPGELFF.

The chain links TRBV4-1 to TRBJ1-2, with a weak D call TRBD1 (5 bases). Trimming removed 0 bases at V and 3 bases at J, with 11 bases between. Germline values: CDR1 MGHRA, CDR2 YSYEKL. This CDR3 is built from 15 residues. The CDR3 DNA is TGCGCCAGCAGCCAAGATTGGCAGGGTTACTATGGCTACACCTTC. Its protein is CASSQDWQGYYGYTF.

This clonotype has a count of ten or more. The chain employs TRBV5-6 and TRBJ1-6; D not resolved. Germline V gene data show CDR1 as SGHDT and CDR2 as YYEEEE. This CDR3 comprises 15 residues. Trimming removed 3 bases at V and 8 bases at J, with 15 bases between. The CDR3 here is CASSWGVDWDSPLHF. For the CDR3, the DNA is TGTGCCAGCAGCTGGGGTGTTGACTGGGATTCACCCCTCCACTTT.

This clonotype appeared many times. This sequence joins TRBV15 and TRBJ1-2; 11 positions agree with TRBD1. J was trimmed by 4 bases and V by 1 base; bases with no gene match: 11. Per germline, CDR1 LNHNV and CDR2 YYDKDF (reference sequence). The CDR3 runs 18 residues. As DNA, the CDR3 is TGTGCCACCAGCAGAGGGGGGACAGGGGGATCCTTAGGCTATGGCTACACCTTC. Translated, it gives CATSRGGTGGSLGYGYTF.

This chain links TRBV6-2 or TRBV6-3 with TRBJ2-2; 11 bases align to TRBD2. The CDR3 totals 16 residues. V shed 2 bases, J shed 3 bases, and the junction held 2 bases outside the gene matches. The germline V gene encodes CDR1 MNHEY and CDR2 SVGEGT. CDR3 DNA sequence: TGTGCCAGCAGTTACGGGACTAGCGGTTACACCGGGGAGCTGTTTTTT. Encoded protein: CASSYGTSGYTGELFF.

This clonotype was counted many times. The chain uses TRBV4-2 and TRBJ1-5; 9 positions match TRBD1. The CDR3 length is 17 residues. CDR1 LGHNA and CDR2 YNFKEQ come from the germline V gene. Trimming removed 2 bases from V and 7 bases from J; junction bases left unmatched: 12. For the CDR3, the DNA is TGTGCCAGCAGCCAATCCACGAGGAGACAGGGGGGCCAGCCCCAGCATTTT. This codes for CASSQSTRRQGGQPQHF.

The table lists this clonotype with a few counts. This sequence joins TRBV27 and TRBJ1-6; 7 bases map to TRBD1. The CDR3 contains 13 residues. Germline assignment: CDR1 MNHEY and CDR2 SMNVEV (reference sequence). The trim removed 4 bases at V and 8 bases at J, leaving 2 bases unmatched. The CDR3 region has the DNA TGTGCCAGCAGTTACAGGGGAGATTCACCCCTCCACTTT. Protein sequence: CASSYRGDSPLHF.

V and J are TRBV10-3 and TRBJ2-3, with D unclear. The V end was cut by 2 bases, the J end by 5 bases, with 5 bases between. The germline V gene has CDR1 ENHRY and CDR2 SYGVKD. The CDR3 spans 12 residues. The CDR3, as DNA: TGTGCCATCAGTGAGCCTCAAGATACGCAGTATTTT. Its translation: CAISEPQDTQYF.

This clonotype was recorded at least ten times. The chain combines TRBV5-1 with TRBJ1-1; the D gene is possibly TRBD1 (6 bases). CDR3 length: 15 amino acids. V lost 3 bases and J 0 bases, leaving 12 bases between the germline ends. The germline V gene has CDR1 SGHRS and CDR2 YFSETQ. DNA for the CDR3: TGCGCCAGCAGCTGGGGGGACAAGTTGAACACTGAAGCTTTCTTT. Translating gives CASSWGDKLNTEAFF. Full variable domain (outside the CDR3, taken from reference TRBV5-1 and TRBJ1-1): KAGVTQTPRYLIKTRGQQVTLSCSPISGHRSVSWYQQTPGQGLQFLFEYFSETQRNKGNFPGRFSGRQFSNSRSEMNVSTLELGDSALYLCASSWGDKLNTEAFFGQGTRLTVV.

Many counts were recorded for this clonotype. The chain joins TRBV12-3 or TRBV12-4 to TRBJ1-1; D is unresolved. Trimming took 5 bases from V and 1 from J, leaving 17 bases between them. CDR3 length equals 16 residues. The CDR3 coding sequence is TGTGCCAGCAGTCCATCAAGCCCCGACGGGAACACTGAAGCTTTCTTT. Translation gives CASSPSSPDGNTEAFF.

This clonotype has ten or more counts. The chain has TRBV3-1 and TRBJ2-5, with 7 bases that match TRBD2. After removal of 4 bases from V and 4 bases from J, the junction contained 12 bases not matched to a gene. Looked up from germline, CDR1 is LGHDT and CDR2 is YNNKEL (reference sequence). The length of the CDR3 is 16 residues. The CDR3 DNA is TGTGCCAGCAGCCCTCGCGGGACTAATGAAGGAGAGACCCAGTACTTC. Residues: CASSPRGTNEGETQYF.

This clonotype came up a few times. The CDR3 loop is CASRPGTVPGGYGYTF. CDR3 DNA sequence: TGTGCCAGCAGACCCGGGACAGTACCTGGGGGCTATGGCTACACCTTC. The V gene is TRBV28, the J gene TRBJ1-2; TRBD1 aligns across 7 bases. The CDR3 has 16 residues. Losses at the gene ends were 6 bases for V and 4 bases for J; bases not matched to a gene: 14. Germline V gene data show CDR1 as MDHEN and CDR2 as SYDVKM.

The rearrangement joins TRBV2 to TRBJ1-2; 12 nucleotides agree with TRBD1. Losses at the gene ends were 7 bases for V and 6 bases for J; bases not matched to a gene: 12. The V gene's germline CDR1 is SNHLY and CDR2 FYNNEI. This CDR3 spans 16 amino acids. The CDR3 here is CASTYTPGQGADGYTF. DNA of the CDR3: TGTGCCAGCACTTACACCCCGGGACAGGGGGCTGATGGCTACACCTTC.

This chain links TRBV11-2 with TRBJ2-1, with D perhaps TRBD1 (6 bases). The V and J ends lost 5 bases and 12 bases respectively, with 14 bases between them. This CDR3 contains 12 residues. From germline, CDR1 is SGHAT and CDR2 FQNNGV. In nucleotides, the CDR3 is TGTGCCAGCAGCCTAGGGGGAAGCGGGCAGTTCTTC. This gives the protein CASSLGGSGQFF. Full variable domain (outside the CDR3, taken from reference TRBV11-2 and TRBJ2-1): EAGVAQSPRYKIIEKRQSVAFWCNPISGHATLYWYQQILGQGPKLLIQFQNNGVVDDSQLPKDRFSAERLKGVDSTLKIQPAKLEDSAVYLCASSLGGSGQFFGPGTRLTVL.

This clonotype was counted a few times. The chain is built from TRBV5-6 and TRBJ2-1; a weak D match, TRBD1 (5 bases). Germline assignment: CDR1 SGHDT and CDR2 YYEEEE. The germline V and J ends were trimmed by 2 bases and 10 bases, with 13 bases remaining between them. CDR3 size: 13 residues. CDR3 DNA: TGTGCCAGCAGCTTTCAAGACAGACCCGAGCAGTTCTTC. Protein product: CASSFQDRPEQFF.

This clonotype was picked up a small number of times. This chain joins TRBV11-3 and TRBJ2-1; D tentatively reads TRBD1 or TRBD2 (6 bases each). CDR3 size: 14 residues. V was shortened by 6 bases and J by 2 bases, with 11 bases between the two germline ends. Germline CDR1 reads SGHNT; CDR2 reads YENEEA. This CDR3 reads CASRGGPTYNEQFF. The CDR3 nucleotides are TGTGCCAGCAGAGGGGGGCCCACCTACAATGAGCAGTTCTTC.

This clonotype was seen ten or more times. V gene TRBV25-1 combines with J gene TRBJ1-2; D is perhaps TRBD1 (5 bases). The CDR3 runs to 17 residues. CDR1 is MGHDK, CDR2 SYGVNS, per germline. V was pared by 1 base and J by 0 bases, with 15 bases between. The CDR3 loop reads CASSESIQGGTNYGYTF. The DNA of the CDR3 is TGTGCCAGCAGTGAATCGATCCAGGGTGGGACTAACTATGGCTACACCTTC.

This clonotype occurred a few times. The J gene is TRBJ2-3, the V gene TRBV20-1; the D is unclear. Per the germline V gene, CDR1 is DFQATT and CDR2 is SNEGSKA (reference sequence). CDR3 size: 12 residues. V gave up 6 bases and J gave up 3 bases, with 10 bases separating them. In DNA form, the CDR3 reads TGCAGTGCAGGGCGGTATACAGATACGCAGTATTTT. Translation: CSAGRYTDTQYF.

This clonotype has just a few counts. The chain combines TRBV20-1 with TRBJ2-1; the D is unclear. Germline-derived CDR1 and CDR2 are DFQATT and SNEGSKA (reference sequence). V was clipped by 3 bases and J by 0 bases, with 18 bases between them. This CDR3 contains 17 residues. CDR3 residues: CSARSSRAVDSYNEQFF. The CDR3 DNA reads TGCAGTGCTAGGAGTTCTCGTGCGGTGGACTCCTACAATGAGCAGTTCTTC.

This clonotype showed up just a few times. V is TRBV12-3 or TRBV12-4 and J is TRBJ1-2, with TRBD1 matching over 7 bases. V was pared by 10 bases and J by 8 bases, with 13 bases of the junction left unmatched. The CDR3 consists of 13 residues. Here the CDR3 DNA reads TGTGCCACCCCCGGACAGGACGTTTACGGCTACACCTTC. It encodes CATPGQDVYGYTF.

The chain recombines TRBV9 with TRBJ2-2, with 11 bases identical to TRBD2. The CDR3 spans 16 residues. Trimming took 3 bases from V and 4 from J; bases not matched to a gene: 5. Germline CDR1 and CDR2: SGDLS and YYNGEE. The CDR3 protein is CASSEGLAALTGELFF. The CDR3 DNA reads TGTGCCAGCAGCGAGGGACTAGCGGCCCTCACCGGGGAGCTGTTTTTT. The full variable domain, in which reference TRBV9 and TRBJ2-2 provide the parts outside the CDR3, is DSGVTQTPKHLITATGQRVTLRCSPRSGDLSVYWYQQSLDQGLQFLIQYYNGEERAKGNILERFSAQQFPDLHSELNLSSLELGDSALYFCASSEGLAALTGELFFGEGSRLTVL.